This T cell receptor beta chain was sequenced in a study of shared clonotypes between healthy human individuals. Deep-level assay runs were performed. Profiled with immunoSEQ multiplex PCR; TCRdb holds only in-frame clones, not every one. The table includes about 2 million clones, about 95% detected once. CD45RO negativity and positive selection for CCR7 defined naive CD8 cells, a population that excluded terminally differentiated effector memory CD45RA+ cells. Germline V CDR1 and CDR2: MNHNS, SASEGT. The CDR3 covers 12 residues. V was clipped by 8 bases and J by 2 bases, with 7 bases between them. The sequencing sample was made of naive CD8+ T cells sorted from blood. This receptor was identified in a man in his late teens or twenties in good health. V gene TRBV6-1 combines with J gene TRBJ2-1; D remains ambiguous. CDR3: CASDRTYNEQFF. The CDR3 DNA reads TGTGCCAGCGATCGGACCTACAATGAGCAGTTCTTC.